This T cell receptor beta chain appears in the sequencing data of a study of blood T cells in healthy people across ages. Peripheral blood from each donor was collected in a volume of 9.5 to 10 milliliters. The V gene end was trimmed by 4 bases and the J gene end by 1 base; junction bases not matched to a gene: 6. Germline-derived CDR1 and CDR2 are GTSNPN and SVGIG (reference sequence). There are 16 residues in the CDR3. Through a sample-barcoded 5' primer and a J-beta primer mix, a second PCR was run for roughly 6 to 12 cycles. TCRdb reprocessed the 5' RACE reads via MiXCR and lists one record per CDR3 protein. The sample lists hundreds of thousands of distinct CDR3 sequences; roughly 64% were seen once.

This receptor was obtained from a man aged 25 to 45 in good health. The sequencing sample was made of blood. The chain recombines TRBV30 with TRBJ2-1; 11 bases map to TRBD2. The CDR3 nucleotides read TGTGCCTGGATCCGGGCTAGCGGGAGGTCCTACAATGAGCAGTTCTTC. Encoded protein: CAWIRASGRSYNEQFF.